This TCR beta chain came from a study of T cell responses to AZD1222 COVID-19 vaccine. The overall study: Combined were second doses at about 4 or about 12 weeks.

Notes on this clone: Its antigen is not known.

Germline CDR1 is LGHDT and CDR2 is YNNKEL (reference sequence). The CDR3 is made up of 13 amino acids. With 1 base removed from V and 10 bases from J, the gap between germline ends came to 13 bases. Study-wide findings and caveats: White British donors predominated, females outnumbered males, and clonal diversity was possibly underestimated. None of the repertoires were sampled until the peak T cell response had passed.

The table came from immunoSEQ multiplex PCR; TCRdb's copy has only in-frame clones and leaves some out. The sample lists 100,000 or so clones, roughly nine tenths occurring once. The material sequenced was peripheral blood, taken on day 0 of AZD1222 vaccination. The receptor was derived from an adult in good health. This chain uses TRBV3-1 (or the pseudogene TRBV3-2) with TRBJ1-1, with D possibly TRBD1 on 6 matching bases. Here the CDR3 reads CASSQVSGEGAFF. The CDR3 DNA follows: TGTGCCAGCAGCCAAGTTTCAGGGGAGGGAGCTTTCTTT.